Listed below are T cell receptor beta chains from one sample, sequenced in a study of shared clonotypes between healthy human individuals. TCRdb's table, derived via immunoSEQ multiplex PCR, lists solely in-frame clones and lacks some. In the table there are around 2.1 million clones, roughly 91% of which are singletons. Sequenced input: naive CD8+ T cells from PBMCs. Receptors were obtained from a man between 18 and 29 years old in good health. Some clones in this sample may be carry-over from other donors' samples. The CDR3 runs from the conserved cysteine through the conserved F or W. D genes are given only for firm matches. Clone size, where shown, is once, few, many, or a class for clones that have expanded.

>.|.|TRBV20-1|TRBJ2-3
CSARIGDTQYF
TGCAGTGCTCGAATCGGCGATACGCAGTATTTT
>.|once|TRBV5-1|TRBJ2-7
CASSHHPREYYEQYF
TGCGCCAGCAGCCACCATCCCAGGGAGTACTACGAGCAGTACTTC
>.|.|TRBV7-6|TRBJ2-1
CASSLAGVSDEQFF
TGTGCCAGCAGCTTAGCGGGGGTGAGCGATGAGCAGTTCTTC
>.|.|TRBV5-6|TRBJ2-1
CASSGGEWRPYNEQFF
TGTGCCAGCAGCGGGGGAGAGTGGCGGCCCTACAATGAGCAGTTCTTC
>TRBD2|.|TRBV19|TRBJ2-7
CASSIGPSGSTYEQYF
TGTGCCAGTAGTATAGGTCCTAGCGGGTCGACCTACGAGCAGTACTTC
>.|.|TRBV4-3|TRBJ2-3
CASSRTGTSRFTDTQYF
TGCGCCAGCAGCCGGACAGGGACTAGCCGCTTCACAGATACGCAGTATTTT
>.|.|TRBV15|TRBJ1-5
CATSSFSELGQPQHF
TGTGCCACCAGCAGTTTCTCAGAGCTAGGACAGCCCCAGCATTTT
>TRBD2|.|TRBV11-2|TRBJ2-3
CASSSPFLAGGRADTQYF
TGTGCCAGCAGCTCCCCTTTCTTAGCGGGAGGTCGAGCAGATACGCAGTATTTT
>.|.|TRBV7-9|TRBJ2-7
CASSLEGYPYEQYF
TGTGCCAGCAGCTTAGAGGGGTACCCCTACGAGCAGTACTTC
>.|.|TRBV7-7|TRBJ2-5
CASSLGQGETQYF
TGTGCCAGCAGCCTTGGGCAGGGGGAGACCCAGTACTTC
>.|.|TRBV7-6|TRBJ2-7
CASSSTPSKLYEQYF
TGTGCCAGCAGCTCAACCCCCTCAAAGCTCTACGAGCAGTACTTC
>TRBD1|.|TRBV29-1|TRBJ2-7
CSVEQIRPGQGYEQYF
TGCAGCGTTGAACAAATTAGACCGGGACAGGGCTACGAGCAGTACTTC
>.|.|TRBV19|TRBJ2-1
CASSISGLPYNEQFF
TGTGCCAGTAGTATTTCTGGGCTCCCTTACAATGAGCAGTTCTTC
>TRBD1|.|TRBV27|TRBJ2-1
CASSLSAYDRGLSYNEQFF
TGTGCCAGCAGTTTATCCGCCTACGACAGGGGTCTCTCCTACAATGAGCAGTTCTTC
>.|few|TRBV19|TRBJ1-3
CASGTRAGNTIYF
TGTGCCAGTGGCACTCGAGCCGGAAACACCATATATTTT
>TRBD2|once|TRBV7-9|TRBJ2-3
CASSSLAGGPTDTQYF
TGTGCCAGCAGCTCCCTAGCGGGAGGACCCACAGATACGCAGTATTTT
>.|.|TRBV28|TRBJ2-7
CASSLPMLYEQYF
TGTGCCAGCAGTCTACCAATGCTCTACGAGCAGTACTTC
>.|.|TRBV21-1|TRBJ1-5
CASSKAGFNQPQHF
TGTGCCAGCAGCAAAGCGGGGTTCAATCAGCCCCAGCATTTT
>.|.|TRBV6-5|TRBJ1-1
CASSYSLGVGTEAFF
TGTGCCAGCAGTTACTCGCTGGGGGTGGGCACTGAAGCTTTCTTT
>TRBD2|.|TRBV5-1|TRBJ2-1
CASGTSGNYNEQFF
TGCGCCAGCGGGACTAGCGGAAACTACAATGAGCAGTTCTTC
>.|.|TRBV9|TRBJ2-1
CASSGLGALLFF
TGTGCCAGCAGCGGCTTGGGGGCGCTGCTGTTCTTC
>TRBD1|once|TRBV7-9|TRBJ1-4
CASSLSYGTAAGREKLFF
TGTGCCAGCAGCTTAAGTTACGGGACAGCCGCGGGGAGGGAAAAACTGTTTTTT
>.|.|TRBV5-3|TRBJ1-3
CARSLKRVSGNTIYF
TGTGCCAGAAGCTTGAAGAGGGTCTCTGGAAACACCATATATTTT
>TRBD1|.|TRBV15|TRBJ1-2
CATSGDVGGGPHRSPIPYGYTF
TGTGCCACCAGCGGAGATGTTGGAGGGGGCCCTCACAGGAGTCCAATTCCCTATGGCTACACCTTC
>.|once|TRBV29-1|TRBJ2-2
CSGQASNTGELFF
TGCAGCGGGCAGGCTTCGAACACCGGGGAGCTGTTTTTT
>.|.|TRBV18|TRBJ2-1
CASSPGGNEQFF
TGTGCCAGCTCACCAGGCGGGAATGAGCAGTTCTTC
>.|.|TRBV11-2|TRBJ2-7
CASSSGAAGEQYF
TGTGCCAGCAGCTCGGGAGCGGCGGGGGAGCAGTACTTC
>.|.|TRBV28|TRBJ2-7
CASTPRPEWWGSYEQYF
TGTGCCAGCACCCCCCGGCCGGAGTGGTGGGGGAGCTACGAGCAGTACTTC
>TRBD1|.|TRBV27|TRBJ1-2
CASTGDFPYGYTF
TGTGCCAGTACAGGGGATTTCCCCTATGGCTACACCTTC
>TRBD2|.|TRBV5-4|TRBJ2-7
CASSRLAGGAYEQYF
TGTGCCAGCAGCCGGTTAGCGGGAGGCGCCTACGAGCAGTACTTC
>.|.|TRBV2|TRBJ1-5
CASRTRGGIPFQPQHF
TGTGCCAGCAGGACCCGGGGGGGGATACCGTTTCAGCCCCAGCATTTT
>TRBD2|.|TRBV11-3|TRBJ2-7
CASSLPPSGLADDYEQYF
TGTGCCAGCAGCCTCCCCCCTTCCGGACTAGCGGATGATTACGAGCAGTACTTC
>.|.|TRBV10-3|TRBJ2-1
CAISESVNEQFF
TGTGCCATCAGTGAGTCGGTGAATGAGCAGTTCTTC
>.|.|TRBV9|TRBJ1-2
CASSVWRFGGYGYTF
TGTGCCAGCAGCGTTTGGCGTTTCGGGGGCTATGGCTACACCTTC
>.|once|TRBV28|TRBJ1-1
CASSHVGLTEAFF
TGTGCCAGCAGTCACGTTGGGCTAACTGAAGCTTTCTTT
>TRBD2|.|TRBV27|TRBJ2-7
CASSHVGSGRDNEQYF
TGTGCCAGCAGCCATGTCGGAAGCGGGAGAGACAACGAGCAGTACTTC
>TRBD1|.|TRBV30|TRBJ2-1
CAWSPLGTGHNEQFF
TGTGCCTGGAGTCCACTCGGGACAGGCCATAATGAGCAGTTCTTC
>.|.|TRBV18|TRBJ2-7
CASSPSRDSYEQYF
TGTGCCAGCTCACCTTCGCGTGACTCCTACGAGCAGTACTTC
>TRBD1|.|TRBV19|TRBJ2-2
CASSPDRGLFPGELFF
TGTGCCAGTAGTCCGGACAGGGGCCTTTTCCCCGGGGAGCTGTTTTTT
>.|.|TRBV12-5|TRBJ1-1
CASGFGSNTEAFF
TGTGCTAGTGGTTTCGGTTCGAACACTGAAGCTTTCTTT
>.|.|TRBV5-4|TRBJ2-7
CASSLAPLTATYEQYF
TGTGCCAGCAGCTTGGCCCCCCTAACAGCAACCTACGAGCAGTACTTC
>TRBD1|once|TRBV9|TRBJ2-7
CASSGDRVGEQYF
TGTGCCAGCAGCGGCGACAGGGTTGGGGAGCAGTACTTC
>TRBD1|.|TRBV14|TRBJ2-1
CASSPTGTGGYNEQFF
TGTGCCAGCAGCCCTACCGGGACAGGGGGCTACAATGAGCAGTTCTTC
>.|.|TRBV7-8|TRBJ2-7
CASSQSAAIRDEQYF
TGTGCCAGCAGCCAGAGCGCGGCCATTAGGGACGAGCAGTACTTC
>.|.|TRBV6-5|TRBJ1-1
CASSYSVGAAEAFF
TGTGCCAGCAGTTACTCCGTCGGGGCAGCGGAAGCTTTCTTT
>.|.|TRBV11-2|TRBJ2-5
CASRDGGTQYF
TGTGCCAGCAGGGATGGGGGGACCCAGTACTTC
>TRBD1|.|TRBV4-1|TRBJ2-7
CASSQGDRPNEQYF
TGCGCCAGCAGCCAAGGGGACAGGCCCAACGAGCAGTACTTC
>.|.|TRBV7-2|TRBJ2-3
CASSTPYTKDTQYF
TGTGCCAGCAGCACCCCGTATACTAAAGATACGCAGTATTTT
>TRBD2|.|TRBV28|TRBJ2-2
CASSPQGLAGADTGELFF
TGTGCCAGCAGTCCCCAGGGGCTAGCGGGAGCGGACACCGGGGAGCTGTTTTTT
>.|.|TRBV5-1|TRBJ2-5
CASSLGGQETQYF
TGCGCCAGCAGCTTGGGCGGCCAAGAGACCCAGTACTTC
>TRBD1|.|TRBV11-2|TRBJ2-2
CASSTRTGLETGELFF
TGTGCCAGCAGCACGCGGACAGGGCTAGAGACCGGGGAGCTGTTTTTT
>TRBD2|.|TRBV4-2|TRBJ2-5
CASSEGTSGSQYF
TGTGCCAGCAGCGAGGGGACTAGCGGGAGTCAGTACTTC
>TRBD1|.|TRBV19|TRBJ2-1
CATSQDRGLGEQFF
TGTGCCACCTCTCAGGACAGGGGGCTGGGTGAGCAGTTCTTC
>TRBD1|.|TRBV19|TRBJ2-2
CASSVTGTEGITGELFF
TGTGCCAGTAGTGTAACCGGGACAGAAGGAATTACCGGGGAGCTGTTTTTT